This T cell receptor (beta chain) comes out of a study of blood T cell repertoires in COVID-19. Looking at the study overall: Both acute and convalescent COVID-19 samples were obtained from the United States, Italy and Spain. The cDNA or gDNA used as material had been derived from T cells, B-cell-depleted T cells, or PBMCs.

Source study methods: Quantification of nucleated cells was approximated via reference gene primer amplification. Sequencing used immunoSEQ multiplex PCR; TCRdb keeps in-frame clones, though not all of them. For V, J and clone size, that table is used; D and trimming come from the DNA. Among tens of thousands of clones listed, roughly 89% were seen once. Patients at the Seattle site were enrolled during active infection and followed longitudinally. The CDR3 runs to 13 residues. V trimming: 1 base; J trimming: 11 bases; junction bases outside the gene matches: 2. Germline V gene data show CDR1 as LGHNT and CDR2 as FRNRAP. This clone has just one count.

The rearrangement links TRBV12-5 to TRBJ1-6, with TRBD1 matching over 7 bases. Material for sequencing was peripheral blood. The sequence was obtained from a man aged 35-49 years with COVID-19, enrolled during active disease. The CDR3 region has the DNA TGTGCTAGTGGTTTGGAACAGGGGACACCCCTCCACTTT. Protein sequence: CASGLEQGTPLHF.